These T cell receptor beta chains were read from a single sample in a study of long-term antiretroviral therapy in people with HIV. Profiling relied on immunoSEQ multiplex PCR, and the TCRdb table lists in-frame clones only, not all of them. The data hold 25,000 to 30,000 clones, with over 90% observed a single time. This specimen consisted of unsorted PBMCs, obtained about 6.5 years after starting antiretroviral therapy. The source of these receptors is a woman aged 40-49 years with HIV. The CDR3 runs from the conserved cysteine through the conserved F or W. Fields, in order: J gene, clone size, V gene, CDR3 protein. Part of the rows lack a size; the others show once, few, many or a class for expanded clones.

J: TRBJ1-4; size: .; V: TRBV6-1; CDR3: CASSDIVANEKLFF
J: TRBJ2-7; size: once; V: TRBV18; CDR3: CASSPVRLAVTYEQYF
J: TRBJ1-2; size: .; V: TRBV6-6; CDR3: CASSYWAGPLVYGYTF
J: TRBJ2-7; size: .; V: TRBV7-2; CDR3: CASRTVGGLAYEQYF
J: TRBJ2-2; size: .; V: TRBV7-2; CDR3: CASSPLAGSTPGELFF
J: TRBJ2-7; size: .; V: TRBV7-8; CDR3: CASSLGQGPSYEQYF
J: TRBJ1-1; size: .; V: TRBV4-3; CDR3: CASSQPWGGYTEAFF
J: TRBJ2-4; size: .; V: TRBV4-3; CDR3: CASSQDQGHNIGDIQYF
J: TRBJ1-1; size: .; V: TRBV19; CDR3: CASSTTGAPRTEAFF
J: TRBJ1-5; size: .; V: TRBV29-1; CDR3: CSVVLRGQPSNQPQHF
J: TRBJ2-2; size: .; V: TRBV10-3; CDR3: CAIKPTVGATGELFF
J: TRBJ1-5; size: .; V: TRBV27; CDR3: CASKSAESTGVQPQHF
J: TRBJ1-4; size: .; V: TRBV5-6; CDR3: CASSLDIGGAGEKLFF
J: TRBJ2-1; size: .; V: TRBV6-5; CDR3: CASSYASGPNEQFF
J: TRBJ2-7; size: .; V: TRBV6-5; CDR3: CASSYKGGGSYEQYF
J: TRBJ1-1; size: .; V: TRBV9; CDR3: CASSATGVFTEAFF
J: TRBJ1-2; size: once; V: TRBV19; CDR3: CASSIRRGGYGYTF
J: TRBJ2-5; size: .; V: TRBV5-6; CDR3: CASSLKTGETQYF
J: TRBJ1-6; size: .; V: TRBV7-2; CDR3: CASSPGMRSPLHF
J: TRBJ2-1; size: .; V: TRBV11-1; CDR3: CASSLAGNRNEQFF
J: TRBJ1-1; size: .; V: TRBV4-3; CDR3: CASSLGTGGRGTEAFF
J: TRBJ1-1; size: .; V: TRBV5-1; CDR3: CASSLVGTTATNTEAFF
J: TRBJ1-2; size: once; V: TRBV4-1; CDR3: CASSPEGRDRGNYGYTF
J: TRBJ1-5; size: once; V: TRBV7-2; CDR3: CASSLITGRHNQPQHF
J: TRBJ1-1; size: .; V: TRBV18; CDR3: CASSPGQGRNTEAFF
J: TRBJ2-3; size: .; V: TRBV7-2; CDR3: CASSSPGWTGGGIEDTQYF
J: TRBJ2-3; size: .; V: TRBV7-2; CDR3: CASRLSLTDTQYF
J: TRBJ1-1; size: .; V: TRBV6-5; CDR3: CASSPQGGMNTEAFF